These T cell receptor beta chains were read from a single sample in a study of cytomegalovirus exposure and HLA in healthy donors. TCRdb's table, derived via immunoSEQ multiplex PCR, lists solely in-frame clones and lacks some. The sample holds 120,000 to 150,000 clones, almost 80% seen once. Material: PBMCs. The receptors originated from a male donor in good health and CMV-seronegative. CDR3s leave out the opening cysteine and the closing phenylalanine or tryptophan. The size entry is marked missing in some rows and otherwise reads once, few, many or a size class.

clone_size j_call v_call cdr3_aa
once TRBJ2-5 TRBV9 ASSAGQGWETQY
- TRBJ1-1 TRBV5-4 ASRPGVQGQAEAF
- TRBJ2-5 TRBV18 ASSPRVLVDFETQY
few TRBJ1-1 TRBV27 ASRPLWATEAF
- TRBJ2-7 TRBV29-1 SVVSRGHNEQY
once - TRBV20-1 SPTSGGEQY
- TRBJ1-1 TRBV28 ASSPWGRPNTEAF
once TRBJ2-2 TRBV7-9 ASSSPQSNTGELF
- TRBJ2-7 TRBV2 ASSFRTPNQEQY
- TRBJ1-1 TRBV2 ASSRGQGSTEAF
- TRBJ1-1 TRBV30 AWFLTANTEAF
- TRBJ1-3 TRBV5-5 ASSLISLTGNTIY
- TRBJ2-2 TRBV11-2 ASSLEGGGRVTGELF
- TRBJ2-7 TRBV5-1 ASSLGVAGGSEQY
- TRBJ1-2 TRBV6-4 ASSDQRDRGGYT
- TRBJ2-4 TRBV2 ASIPDRDNIQY
- TRBJ2-6 TRBV27 ASSSLSGANVLT
- TRBJ1-1 TRBV7-2 ASSLDRTSEAF
- TRBJ1-5 TRBV6-1 ASTARQGARPQH
- TRBJ2-3 TRBV7-3 ASSLASGGAIDTQY
- TRBJ2-7 TRBV7-9 SSSARFDEQY
- TRBJ2-3 TRBV9 ASSVTPMGYDPTDTQY
- TRBJ1-5 TRBV6-5 ASSTGAFNQPQH
- TRBJ2-7 TRBV9 ASSVSGGPSYEQY
once TRBJ2-7 TRBV6-5 ASRPGQSSYEQY
few TRBJ1-2 TRBV29-1 SVTQGGIWYT
- TRBJ2-7 TRBV18 ASSPLGGAYYEQY
- TRBJ2-5 TRBV18 ASSPREARETQY
- TRBJ1-1 TRBV7-9 ASSLPGVGGTEAF
- TRBJ2-7 TRBV9 ASSGTGYSYEQY
- TRBJ2-7 TRBV6-6 ASGRDLEQY
- TRBJ2-3 TRBV5-1 ASKEAGGADTQY
- TRBJ2-1 TRBV9 ASSAPGTRNEQF
- TRBJ2-1 TRBV7-3 ASSLMAGSLHNEQF
- TRBJ2-1 TRBV7-2 ASSSPFSYNEQF
- TRBJ1-1 TRBV6-6 ASSYSPQGAF
- TRBJ2-7 TRBV13 ASSLDRAEQY
- TRBJ2-3 TRBV7-2 ASSLGTSRADTQY
few TRBJ2-5 TRBV2 ASRVQGKGETQY
- TRBJ1-5 TRBV7-2 ASSLSTGTNQPQH
once TRBJ2-4 TRBV5-6 ASSLTTGGLVKNIQY
- TRBJ2-7 TRBV28 ASGQGAGKPYEQY
- TRBJ2-1 TRBV19 ASTRPGLAGGNEQF
- TRBJ1-1 TRBV7-2 ASSPRTGEAF
- TRBJ2-7 TRBV5-6 ASSLGLAVYEQY
- TRBJ2-1 TRBV6-4 ASGPGLAGGDEQF
- TRBJ1-2 TRBV19 ASNPGQRRYGYT
few TRBJ1-2 TRBV6-1 ASSEWRTGSKGYT
- TRBJ1-1 TRBV6-5 ASSYEPGQRPEAF
few TRBJ1-2 TRBV6-6 ASSLAGPYGYT
- TRBJ1-1 TRBV18 ASSPVVNTEAF
few TRBJ2-3 TRBV10-3 ATLLAANTDTQY
- TRBJ1-2 TRBV4-3 ASSQDRGFYGYT
once TRBJ1-2 TRBV27 ASSLGPNYGYT
- TRBJ1-1 TRBV11-2 ASSLLTQGGTEAF
- TRBJ2-5 TRBV6-5 ASSPGQGIGETQY
few TRBJ2-7 TRBV19 ATLRPGVSYEQY
- TRBJ1-4 TRBV5-4 ASSRDRVNFEKLF
- TRBJ1-3 TRBV29-1 SVLALGQNSGNTIY